This T cell receptor (beta chain) was captured by sequencing in a study of blood T cell repertoires in COVID-19. Turning to the study itself: COVID-19 samples collected from the United States, Italy and Spain covered acute and convalescent phases. T cells, B-cell-depleted T cells, or PBMCs supplied cDNA or gDNA.

In the original analysis: Counts of nucleated cells, estimated from reference gene primer amplification, were obtained. Some clones are missing from TCRdb's copy, which holds only in-frame ones; the method was immunoSEQ multiplex PCR. V, J and clone size were drawn from that table, and D and trimming were deduced from the DNA. The table includes 84,000 or so clones, roughly four fifths detected once. The V end was cut by 4 bases, the J end by 7 bases, with 8 bases between. Germline values: CDR1 SGHDN, CDR2 FVKESK. This CDR3 spans 12 amino acids. Sequenced sample: peripheral blood. The gene calls are TRBV14 and TRBJ1-5; D not certain. This receptor was identified in a woman of 80 years or more with acute or convalescent COVID-19. CDR3 nucleotides: TGTGCCAGCAGCCTGGTAGAACAGCCCCAGCATTTT. Translating it yields CASSLVEQPQHF. Drawing the rest from reference TRBV14 and TRBJ1-5, the complete variable domain is EAGVTQFPSHSVIEKGQTVTLRCDPISGHDNLYWYRRVMGKEIKFLLHFVKESKQDESGMPNNRFLAERTGGTYSTLKVQPAELEDSGVYFCASSLVEQPQHFGDGTRLSIL.